The TCR beta chain under discussion was sequenced for a study of cytomegalovirus exposure and HLA in healthy donors. The CDR3 consists of 15 residues. The J segment lost 2 bases and the V segment lost 3 bases, leaving 7 bases of the junction unmatched. CDR1 is SGHRS and CDR2 is YFSETQ in the germline V gene. Repertoires were generated with immunoSEQ multiplex PCR, while TCRdb's copy carries only in-frame clones and drops some. The sample yields about 200,000 clones, about 81% seen once. The donors were in the approximately 120-subject validation cohort, distinct from the approximately 610-subject first cohort. Comment on this clone: Antigen unknown.

General study points: Researchers counted approximately 160 TCR beta chains as cytomegalovirus-associated. The classifier, whose performance was assessed in both the original and validation cohorts, reportedly diagnosed cytomegalovirus status with high specificity and sensitivity.

This receptor was identified in a woman between 25 and 40 years old in good health and CMV-seronegative. Sequenced material: PBMCs. J is TRBJ2-7 and V is TRBV5-1, with 8 bases aligning to TRBD2. Written as DNA, the CDR3 is TGCGCCAGCAGCTGGGGGACTAGTCCAACCTACGAGCAGTACTTC. Its protein product is CASSWGTSPTYEQYF. Drawing the rest from reference TRBV5-1 and TRBJ2-7, the complete variable domain is KAGVTQTPRYLIKTRGQQVTLSCSPISGHRSVSWYQQTPGQGLQFLFEYFSETQRNKGNFPGRFSGRQFSNSRSEMNVSTLELGDSALYLCASSWGTSPTYEQYFGPGTRLTVT.